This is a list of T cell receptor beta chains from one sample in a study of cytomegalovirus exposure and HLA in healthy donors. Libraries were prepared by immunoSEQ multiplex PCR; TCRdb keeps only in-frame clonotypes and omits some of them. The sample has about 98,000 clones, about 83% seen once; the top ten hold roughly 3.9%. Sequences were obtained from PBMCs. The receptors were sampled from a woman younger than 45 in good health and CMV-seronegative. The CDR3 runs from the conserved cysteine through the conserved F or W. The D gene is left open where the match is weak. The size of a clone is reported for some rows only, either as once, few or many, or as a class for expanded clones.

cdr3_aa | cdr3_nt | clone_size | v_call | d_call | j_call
CASSLDSGDTEAFF | TGCGCCAGCAGCTTGGATTCCGGGGACACTGAAGCTTTCTTT | - | TRBV5-1 | - | TRBJ1-1
CASRSGDRYEQYF | TGTGCCAGCAGGTCGGGAGATCGTTACGAGCAGTACTTC | - | TRBV25-1 | - | TRBJ2-7
CASSLSGQKTYEQYF | TGCGCCAGCAGTCTATCAGGACAGAAAACCTACGAGCAGTACTTC | - | TRBV23-1 | - | TRBJ2-7
CASSRQGLSTDTQYF | TGTGCTAGCAGCCGACAGGGGCTGAGCACAGATACGCAGTATTTT | - | TRBV7-7 | TRBD1 | TRBJ2-3
CASSLAGSGSYTDTQYF | TGTGCCAGCAGCTTAGCTGGTAGCGGGAGTTACACAGATACGCAGTATTTT | - | TRBV11-2 | TRBD2 | TRBJ2-3
CASSYRGPGDGYTF | TGTGCCAGCAGTTATAGGGGGCCTGGTGATGGCTACACCTTC | - | TRBV6-1 | TRBD1 | TRBJ1-2
CASSGLPGDYGYTF | TGCGCCAGCAGCGGCCTTCCCGGGGACTATGGCTACACCTTC | - | TRBV5-1 | - | TRBJ1-2
CASSFGTGGPGYEQYF | TGTGCCAGCAGCTTCGGGACAGGTGGTCCGGGATACGAGCAGTACTTC | - | TRBV5-6 | TRBD1 | TRBJ2-7
CASSSLGDREDTQYF | TGTGCCAGCAGTTCCCTCGGGGACAGGGAAGATACGCAGTATTTT | - | TRBV6-5 | TRBD1 | TRBJ2-3
CASSEARQTSTDTQYF | TGTGCCAGCAGTGAAGCGCGTCAGACTAGCACAGATACGCAGTATTTT | - | TRBV2 | - | TRBJ2-3
CASSGELAKNIQYF | TGTGCCAGCAGTGGGGAGCTAGCCAAAAACATTCAGTACTTC | - | TRBV28 | - | TRBJ2-4
CASSKHSNQPQHF | TGTGCCAGTAGTAAACATAGCAATCAGCCCCAGCATTTT | - | TRBV19 | - | TRBJ1-5
CARGPGLADITGELFF | TGTGCCAGGGGGCCGGGACTAGCGGATATCACCGGGGAGCTGTTTTTT | - | TRBV21-1 | - | TRBJ2-2
CSVPLGGQPNTEAFF | TGCAGCGTCCCCTTGGGGGGACAGCCAAACACTGAAGCTTTCTTT | few | TRBV29-1 | TRBD1 | TRBJ1-1
CASSLAPLPGILPYEQYF | TGTGCCAGCAGCTTAGCGCCCCTACCCGGGATTTTGCCTTACGAGCAGTACTTC | - | TRBV7-8 | - | TRBJ2-7
CASSRKDRGGGNTIYF | TGTGCCAGCAGCCGGAAAGACAGGGGAGGTGGAAACACCATATATTTT | - | TRBV7-9 | TRBD1 | TRBJ1-3